This T cell receptor beta chain was sequenced in a study of response to subunit inactivated influenza vaccine. In TCRdb, the RT-PCR reads were re-called with MiXCR into one record per CDR3 protein. The sample consists of fewer than 550,000 distinct CDR3 sequences, less than 30% of them appearing once. The V and J ends lost 2 bases and 6 bases respectively, with 14 bases between them. The germline V gene encodes CDR1 SGHAT and CDR2 FQNNGV. The CDR3 extends over 15 amino acids. Source: CD4+ T cells sorted from PBMCs, taken approximately 5 days after vaccination. The TCR comes from a middle-aged man who received an inactivated influenza vaccine. J is TRBJ2-1 and V is TRBV11-2; D is uncertain. For the CDR3, the DNA is TGTGCCAGCAGCTTATCACCGGGTTTAGGCAATGAGCAGTTCTTC. Protein product: CASSLSPGLGNEQFF.